A single T cell receptor (beta chain) is shown here with its context. The record originates from a study of blood T cell repertoires in COVID-19. Participants spanned ages about 18 to 90 years and resided in roughly 22 US areas. Each participant's cohort was designated according to participant-reported clinical history. Recovery among Cohort 3 donors was established by two negative PCRs, clearance, or symptom resolution. In the source study's methods: Nucleated cell number was recorded as an estimate derived from reference gene primer amplification. TCRdb's copy holds only in-frame clones and misses some; the assay was immunoSEQ multiplex PCR. V, J and clone size are taken as reported in that table, and D and trimming were inferred from the DNA itself. The sample records 250,000 to 300,000 clones, around 90% being singletons. The CDR3 sequence is 16 residues long. J lost 2 bases, V lost 0 bases, and 5 bases had no gene match. The germline CDR1 and CDR2 sequences are SGHRS and YFSETQ.

The sequence derives from a woman between 25 and 40 years old who had recovered from COVID-19. V and J are TRBV5-1 and TRBJ2-3; 8 nucleotides align to TRBD2. The sample was PBMCs or T cells enriched from blood (not recorded which). The CDR3 sequence is CASSLGLAGVTDTQYF. The CDR3 coding sequence is TGCGCCAGCAGCTTGGGGCTAGCGGGTGTCACAGATACGCAGTATTTT.